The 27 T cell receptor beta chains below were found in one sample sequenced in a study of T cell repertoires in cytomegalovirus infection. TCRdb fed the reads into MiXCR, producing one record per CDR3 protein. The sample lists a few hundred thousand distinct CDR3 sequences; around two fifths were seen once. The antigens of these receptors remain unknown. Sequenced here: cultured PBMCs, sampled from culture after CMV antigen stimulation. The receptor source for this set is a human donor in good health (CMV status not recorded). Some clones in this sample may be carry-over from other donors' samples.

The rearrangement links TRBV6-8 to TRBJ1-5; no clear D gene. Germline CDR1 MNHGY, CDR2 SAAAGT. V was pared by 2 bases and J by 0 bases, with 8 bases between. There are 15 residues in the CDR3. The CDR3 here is CASSYLGLSNQPQHF. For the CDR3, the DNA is TGTGCCAGCAGTTACCTAGGGCTTAGCAATCAGCCCCAGCATTTT.

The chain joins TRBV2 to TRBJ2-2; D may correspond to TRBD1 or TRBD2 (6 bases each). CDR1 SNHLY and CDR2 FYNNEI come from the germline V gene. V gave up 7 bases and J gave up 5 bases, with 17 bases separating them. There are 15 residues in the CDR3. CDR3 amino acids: CASTEQGGQTGELFF. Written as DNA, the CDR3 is TGTGCCAGCACCGAACAGGGAGGTCAGACCGGGGAGCTGTTTTTT. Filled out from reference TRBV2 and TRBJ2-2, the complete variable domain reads EPEVTQTPSHQVTQMGQEVILRCVPISNHLYFYWYRQILGQKVEFLVSFYNNEISEKSEIFDDQFSVERPDGSNFTLKIRSTKLEDSAMYFCASTEQGGQTGELFFGEGSRLTVL.

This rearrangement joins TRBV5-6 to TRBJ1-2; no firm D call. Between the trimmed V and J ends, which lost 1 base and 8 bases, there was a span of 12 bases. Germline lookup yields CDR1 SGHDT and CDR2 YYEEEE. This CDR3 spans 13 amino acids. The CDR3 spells CASSLTPAGGYTF. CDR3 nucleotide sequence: TGTGCCAGCAGCTTGACCCCTGCGGGAGGCTACACCTTC.

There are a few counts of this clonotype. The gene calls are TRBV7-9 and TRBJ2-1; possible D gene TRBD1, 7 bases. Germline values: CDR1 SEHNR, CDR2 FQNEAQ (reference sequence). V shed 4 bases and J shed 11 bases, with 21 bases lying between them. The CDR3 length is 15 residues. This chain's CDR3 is CASSSQGGPTIKQFF. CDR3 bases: TGTGCCAGCAGCTCGCAGGGGGGACCCACAATTAAGCAGTTCTTC.

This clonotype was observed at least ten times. The CDR3 sequence: CASSLMRELGGNIQYF. In DNA form, the CDR3 reads TGTGCCAGCAGCTTAATGCGAGAGCTGGGGGGGAACATTCAGTACTTC. The V call is TRBV7-2, the J call TRBJ2-4, with 7 bases matching TRBD2. The V gene's germline CDR1 is SGHTA and CDR2 FQGNSA. J was trimmed by 7 bases and V by 2 bases; bases with no gene match: 11. The CDR3 is 16 residues long.

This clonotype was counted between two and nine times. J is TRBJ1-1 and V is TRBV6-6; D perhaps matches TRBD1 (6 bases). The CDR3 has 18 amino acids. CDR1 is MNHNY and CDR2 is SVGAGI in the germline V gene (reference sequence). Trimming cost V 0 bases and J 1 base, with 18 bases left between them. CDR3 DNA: TGTGCCAGCAGTTACTCGAATGCAGGGGTAATATCGAACACTGAAGCTTTCTTT. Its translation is CASSYSNAGVISNTEAFF.

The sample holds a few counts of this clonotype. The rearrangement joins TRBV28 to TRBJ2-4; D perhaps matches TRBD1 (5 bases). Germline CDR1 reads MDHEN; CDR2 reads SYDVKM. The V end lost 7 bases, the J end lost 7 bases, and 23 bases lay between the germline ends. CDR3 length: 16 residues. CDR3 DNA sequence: TGTGCCAGCACTCTTACGCGCGACAGCCGATTGAACATTCAGTACTTC. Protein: CASTLTRDSRLNIQYF. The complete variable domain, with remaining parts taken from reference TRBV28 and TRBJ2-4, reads DVKVTQSSRYLVKRTGEKVFLECVQDMDHENMFWYRQDPGLGLRLIYFSYDVKMKEKGDIPEGYSVSREKKERFSLILESASTNQTSMYLCASTLTRDSRLNIQYFGAGTRLSVL.

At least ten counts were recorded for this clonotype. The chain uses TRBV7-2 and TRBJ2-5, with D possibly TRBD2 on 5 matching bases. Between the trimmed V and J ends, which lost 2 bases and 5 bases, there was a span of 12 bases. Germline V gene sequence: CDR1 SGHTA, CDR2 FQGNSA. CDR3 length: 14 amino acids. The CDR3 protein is CASSLRVARETQYF. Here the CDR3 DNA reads TGTGCCAGCAGCTTAAGGGTAGCGAGGGAGACCCAGTACTTC.

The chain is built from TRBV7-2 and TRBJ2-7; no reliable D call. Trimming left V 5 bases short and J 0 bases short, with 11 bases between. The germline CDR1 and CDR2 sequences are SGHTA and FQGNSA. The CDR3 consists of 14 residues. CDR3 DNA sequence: TGTGCCAGCAGCGGTTACACAAGCTCCTACGAGCAGTACTTC. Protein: CASSGYTSSYEQYF.

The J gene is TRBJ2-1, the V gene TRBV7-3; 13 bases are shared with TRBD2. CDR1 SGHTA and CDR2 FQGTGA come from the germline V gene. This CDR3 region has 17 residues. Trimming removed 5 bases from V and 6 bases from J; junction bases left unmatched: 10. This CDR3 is CASSGGPGTSGINEQFF. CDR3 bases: TGTGCCAGCAGCGGGGGGCCCGGGACTAGCGGGATCAATGAGCAGTTCTTC.

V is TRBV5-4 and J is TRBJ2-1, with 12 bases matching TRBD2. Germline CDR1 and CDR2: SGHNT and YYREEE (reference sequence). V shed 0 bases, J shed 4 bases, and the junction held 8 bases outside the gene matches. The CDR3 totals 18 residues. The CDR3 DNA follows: TGTGCCAGCAGCTTGGCAGGGGCTAGCGGGGGGGTTTACAATGAGCAGTTCTTC. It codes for CASSLAGASGGVYNEQFF. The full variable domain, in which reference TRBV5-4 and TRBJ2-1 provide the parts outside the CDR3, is ETGVTQSPTHLIKTRGQQVTLRCSSQSGHNTVSWYQQALGQGPQFIFQYYREEENGRGNFPPRFSGLQFPNYSSELNVNALELDDSALYLCASSLAGASGGVYNEQFFGPGTRLTVL.

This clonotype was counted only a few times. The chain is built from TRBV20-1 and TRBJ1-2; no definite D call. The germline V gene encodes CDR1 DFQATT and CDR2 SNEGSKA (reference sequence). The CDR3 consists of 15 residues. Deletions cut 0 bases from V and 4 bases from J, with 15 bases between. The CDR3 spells CSARDRYREGYGYTF. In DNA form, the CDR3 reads TGCAGTGCTAGAGATAGGTATCGCGAGGGCTATGGCTACACCTTC.

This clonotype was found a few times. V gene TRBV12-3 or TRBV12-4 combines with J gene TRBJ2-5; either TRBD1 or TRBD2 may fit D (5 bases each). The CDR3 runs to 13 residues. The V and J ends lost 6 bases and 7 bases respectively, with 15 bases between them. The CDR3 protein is CASSYRDLGTQYF. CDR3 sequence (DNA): TGTGCCAGCAGCTACCGGGACCTGGGGACCCAGTACTTC.

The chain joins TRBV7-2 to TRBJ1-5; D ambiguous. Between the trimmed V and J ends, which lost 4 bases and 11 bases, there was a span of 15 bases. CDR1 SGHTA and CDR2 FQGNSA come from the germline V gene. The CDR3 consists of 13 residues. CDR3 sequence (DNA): TGTGCCAGCAGCTCCGAGCTATATGTGGCCCAGCATTTT. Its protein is CASSSELYVAQHF.

The CDR3, as DNA: TGTGCCAGCAGCTGGGGGACAGGGGGCAATGAGCAGTTCTTC. As protein: CASSWGTGGNEQFF. The rearrangement uses TRBV11-2 and TRBJ2-1; 11 bases match TRBD1. Unmatched junction bases numbered 2, after V lost 4 bases and J lost 6 bases. CDR1 SGHAT and CDR2 FQNNGV come from the germline V gene. The CDR3 covers 14 residues.

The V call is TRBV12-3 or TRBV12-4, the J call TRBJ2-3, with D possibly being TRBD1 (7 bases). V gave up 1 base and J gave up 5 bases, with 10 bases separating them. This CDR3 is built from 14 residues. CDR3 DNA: TGTGCCAGCAGTTTAGGGCAGGGGGGAGATACGCAGTATTTT. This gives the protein CASSLGQGGDTQYF.

The CDR3 loop is CASTPRDRGQAAFF. DNA of the CDR3: TGTGCCAGCACACCGAGGGACAGGGGGCAGGCTGCTTTCTTT. This rearrangement joins TRBV7-8 to TRBJ1-1; 12 bases map to TRBD1. There are 14 residues in the CDR3. Germline V CDR1 and CDR2: SGHVS, FQNEAQ. Trimming at V came to 7 bases and at J to 11 bases, leaving 11 bases not matched to a gene.

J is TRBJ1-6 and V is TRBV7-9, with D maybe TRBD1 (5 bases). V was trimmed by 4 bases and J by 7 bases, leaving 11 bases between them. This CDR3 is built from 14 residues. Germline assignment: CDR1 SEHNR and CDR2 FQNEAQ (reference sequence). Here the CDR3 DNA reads TGTGCCAGCAGCTCTTCGACAGCCAATTCACCCCTCCACTTT. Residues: CASSSSTANSPLHF.

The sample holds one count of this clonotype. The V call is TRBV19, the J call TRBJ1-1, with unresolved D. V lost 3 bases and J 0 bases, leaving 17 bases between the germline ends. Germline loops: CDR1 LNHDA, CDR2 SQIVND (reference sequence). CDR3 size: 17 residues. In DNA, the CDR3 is TGTGCCAGTAGTATCAGAGAGTGGTCGAGGGTGAACACTGAAGCTTTCTTT. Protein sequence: CASSIREWSRVNTEAFF.

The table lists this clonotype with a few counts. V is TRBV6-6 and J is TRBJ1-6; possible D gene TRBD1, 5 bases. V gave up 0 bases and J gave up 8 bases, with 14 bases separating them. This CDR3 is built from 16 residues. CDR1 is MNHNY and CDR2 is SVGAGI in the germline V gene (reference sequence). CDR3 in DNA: TGTGCCAGCAGTTACTCGGGGGGGGTTGCTGATTCACCCCTCCACTTT. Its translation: CASSYSGGVADSPLHF.

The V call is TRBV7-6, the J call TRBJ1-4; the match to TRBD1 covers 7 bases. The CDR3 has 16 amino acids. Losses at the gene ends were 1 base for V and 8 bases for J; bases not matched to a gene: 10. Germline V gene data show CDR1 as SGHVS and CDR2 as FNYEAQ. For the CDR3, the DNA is TGTGCCAGCAGCTTAGACAGGGGACGGAACGGAGAAAAACTGTTTTTT. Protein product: CASSLDRGRNGEKLFF. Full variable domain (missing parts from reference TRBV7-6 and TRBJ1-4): GAGVSQSPRYKVTKRGQDVALRCDPISGHVSLYWYRQALGQGPEFLTYFNYEAQQDKSGLPNDRFSAERPEGSISTLTIQRTEQRDSAMYRCASSLDRGRNGEKLFFGSGTQLSVL.

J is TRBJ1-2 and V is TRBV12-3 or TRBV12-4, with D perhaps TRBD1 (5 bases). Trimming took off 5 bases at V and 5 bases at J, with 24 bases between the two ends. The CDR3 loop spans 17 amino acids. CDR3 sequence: CASSPCPPGSTWYGYTF. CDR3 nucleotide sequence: TGTGCCAGCAGTCCCTGCCCTCCAGGGAGTACGTGGTATGGCTACACCTTC.

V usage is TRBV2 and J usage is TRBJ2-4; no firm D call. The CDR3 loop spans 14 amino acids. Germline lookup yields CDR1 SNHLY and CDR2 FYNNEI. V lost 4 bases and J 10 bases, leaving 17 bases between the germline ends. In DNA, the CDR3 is TGTGCCAGCAGTGGTTGGTCGACCCTTGAGATTCAGTACTTC. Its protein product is CASSGWSTLEIQYF.

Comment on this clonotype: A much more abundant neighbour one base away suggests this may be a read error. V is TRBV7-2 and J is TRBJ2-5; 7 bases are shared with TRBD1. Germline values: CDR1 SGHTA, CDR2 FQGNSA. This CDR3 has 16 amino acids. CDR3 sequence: CASSLVPTGAQEAQYF. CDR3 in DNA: TGTGCCAGCAGCTTAGTCCCAACAGGGGCCCAAGAGGCCCAGTACTTC.

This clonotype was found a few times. The CDR3 coding sequence is TGTGCCAGCAGCCCGAGGGGCGGGAGGGCTGTTTATGAGCAGTTCTTC. It codes for CASSPRGGRAVYEQFF. This sequence joins TRBV11-2 and TRBJ2-1, with 9 bases identical to TRBD2. The length of the CDR3 is 16 residues. With V trimmed by 5 bases and J by 8 bases, 13 bases remained unmatched. Per the germline V gene, CDR1 is SGHAT and CDR2 is FQNNGV.

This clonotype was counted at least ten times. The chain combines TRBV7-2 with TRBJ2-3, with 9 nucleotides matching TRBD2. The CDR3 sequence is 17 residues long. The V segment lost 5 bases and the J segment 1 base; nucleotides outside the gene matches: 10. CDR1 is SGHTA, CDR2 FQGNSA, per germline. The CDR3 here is CASSRTPERGGTDTQYF. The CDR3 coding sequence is TGTGCCAGCAGCCGGACGCCGGAGCGGGGGGGCACAGATACGCAGTATTTT.

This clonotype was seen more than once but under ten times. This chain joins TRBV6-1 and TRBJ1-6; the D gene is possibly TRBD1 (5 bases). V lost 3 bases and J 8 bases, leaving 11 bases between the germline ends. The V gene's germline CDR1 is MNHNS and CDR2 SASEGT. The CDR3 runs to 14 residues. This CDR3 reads CASSDRLGDSPLHF. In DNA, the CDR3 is TGTGCCAGCAGTGACCGTTTAGGGGATTCACCCCTCCACTTT.